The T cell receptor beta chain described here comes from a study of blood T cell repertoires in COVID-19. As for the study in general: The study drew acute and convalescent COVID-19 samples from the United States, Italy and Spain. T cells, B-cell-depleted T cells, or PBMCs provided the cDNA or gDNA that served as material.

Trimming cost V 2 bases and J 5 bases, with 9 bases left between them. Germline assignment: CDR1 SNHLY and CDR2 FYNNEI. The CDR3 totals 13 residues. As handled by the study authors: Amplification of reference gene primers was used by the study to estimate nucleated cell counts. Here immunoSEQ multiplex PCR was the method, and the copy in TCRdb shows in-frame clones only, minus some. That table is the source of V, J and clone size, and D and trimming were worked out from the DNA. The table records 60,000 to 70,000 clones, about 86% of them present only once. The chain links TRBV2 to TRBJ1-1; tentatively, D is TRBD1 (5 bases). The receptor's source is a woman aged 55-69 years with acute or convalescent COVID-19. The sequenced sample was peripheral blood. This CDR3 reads CASSENRPTEAFF. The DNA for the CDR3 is TGTGCCAGCAGTGAAAACAGGCCGACTGAAGCTTTCTTT.